This TCR beta chain stems from a study of low-dose radiotherapy and immunotherapy resistance in tumors (dated by TCRdb to 2022 to 2024). General notes on the study: Patients in Cohort 1 were given 0.5 Gy per fraction every 2 weeks, and the prescribed total PTV dose was 6.5 Gy. For Cohort 2, the dose was 1 Gy per fraction given every two weeks, adding up to 13 Gy in total across 26 weeks. Patients were given nivolumab as a 240 mg flat dose every two weeks and ipilimumab at 1 mg/kg every six weeks, with both drugs delivered intravenously. Every two weeks, patients got intravenous cyclophosphamide at 200 mg/m2, given one day ahead of each radiation and immunotherapy administration. Aspirin 300 mg was taken orally once daily by patients for four cycles, starting on cycle 1 day 1. Trial participants were not randomized into treatment groups. The translational analysis covered eight patients: three from the first dose cohort and the first five from the second dose cohort.

Reading the label with the study, this specimen's time point is: after trial treatment. What the treatment or condition label conveys for this sample: LDRT plus nivolumab, ipilimumab, low-dose cyclophosphamide and aspirin (RACIN trial). Donors were enrolled in RACIN, a single-arm phase I dose-escalation trial in which nivolumab, ipilimumab, aspirin, low-dose cyclophosphamide and low-dose radiotherapy were combined. To be eligible, a patient needed to have an advanced solid tumor that was TIL-negative. Many counts were recorded for this clonotype. The target of this receptor is not known. It has no much larger one-base neighbor in the sample; base qualities were not kept. The sequencer listed for this sample is Illumina HiSeq 2500. First-strand cDNA was synthesized using Superscript III and a set of TRAV- and TRBV-specific primers, so that both TCRalpha and TCRbeta chains were covered. TCRs were amplified with Phusion for around 18 PCR cycles using a constant-region primer together with the adapter attached to the V primers. The MessageAmp II aRNA Amplification Kit was used to amplify the isolated mRNA, with in vitro transcription run for approximately 15 hours at 37 degrees C. The Dynabeads mRNA DIRECT Purification Kit was used to isolate the mRNA for TCR sequencing. A second approximately 25-cycle Phusion PCR added indexed Illumina adapters, and products were purified with AMPure XP beads. The authors processed their data as follows. Custom Perl scripts were used to pool TCR sequences that encoded the same protein, to remove out-of-frame sequences, and to calculate the abundance of each clonotype. The analysis excluded TCR sequences that were supported by just one read. Shannon entropy, Gini index, clonality, richness, and the frequency of TCRs shared between repertoires were included as repertoire metrics. The public reads were reprocessed in TCRdb via fastp at Q25 and MiXCR, keeping in-frame beta chains. Rows matching on CDR3 protein sequence are summarized as one entry with the most common DNA and genes. The V and J calls come from TCRdb's annotation, not from the publication. Counted in this sample were about 58,000 distinct CDR3 sequences; about 23% of them appeared once. The top ten clonotypes cover around 7% of the sample.

The CDR3 runs 13 amino acids, cysteine and phenylalanine included. The retained sequence is limited to the CDR3, 39 bases, with the frame set at the first base. Sequences SEHNR (CDR1) and FQNEAQ (CDR2) are obtained from the germline V gene (reference sequence). V loses 3 bases, J loses 9 bases, and the germline ends lie 12 bases apart. The rearranged chain carries TRBV7-9 and TRBJ2-1; matching of 6 bases hints at TRBD1 as the D gene. The sequence derives from a male donor with prostate cancer. This material consisted of PBMCs, taken after low-dose radiotherapy plus immunotherapy. CDR3 protein: CASSFSTGTEQFF. The DNA reads as follows: TGTGCCAGCAGCTTTTCTACAGGGACTGAGCAGTTCTTC.